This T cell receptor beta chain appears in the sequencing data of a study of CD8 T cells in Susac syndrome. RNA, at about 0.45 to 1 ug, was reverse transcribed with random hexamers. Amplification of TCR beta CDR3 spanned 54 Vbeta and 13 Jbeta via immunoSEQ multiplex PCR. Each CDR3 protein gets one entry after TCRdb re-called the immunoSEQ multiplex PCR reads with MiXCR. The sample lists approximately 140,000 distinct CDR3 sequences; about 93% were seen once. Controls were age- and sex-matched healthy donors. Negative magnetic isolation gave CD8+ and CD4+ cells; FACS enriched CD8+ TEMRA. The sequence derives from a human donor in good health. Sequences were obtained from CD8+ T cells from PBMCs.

Written as DNA, the CDR3 is TGTGCCAGCAGTTCCCGGACTAGCGGGTTGGTATCGTACGAGCAGTACTTC. Translation: CASSSRTSGLVSYEQYF. The V call is TRBV6-2 or TRBV6-3, the J call TRBJ2-7, with 11 bases identical to TRBD2. The CDR3 contains 17 residues. With V trimmed by 4 bases and J by 4 bases, 12 bases remained unmatched. Looked up from germline, CDR1 is MNHEY and CDR2 is SVGEGT.